These T cell receptor beta chains were read from a single sample in a study of cytomegalovirus exposure and HLA in healthy donors. Some clones are missing from TCRdb's copy, which holds only in-frame ones; the method was immunoSEQ multiplex PCR. The table records some 150,000 clones, 70% to 90% of them present only once. The sequencing sample was made of PBMCs. The receptors were sampled from a man between 18 and 35 years old in good health and CMV-seronegative. The CDR3 runs from the conserved cysteine through the conserved F or W. D genes are given only for firm matches. A row's size may be missing; if present it is once, few, many or a size class.

j_call clone_size d_call v_call cdr3_aa cdr3_nt
TRBJ2-3 . TRBD2 TRBV27 CASGDGLGITDTQYF TGTGCCAGCGGCGACGGACTAGGGATTACAGATACGCAGTATTTT
TRBJ2-3 . . TRBV6-1 CASSKRAPDTQYF TGTGCCAGCAGTAAGCGGGCCCCGGATACGCAGTATTTT
TRBJ2-3 once . TRBV11-2 CASSSPRGTQYF TGTGCCAGCAGCTCCCCAAGGGGTACGCAGTATTTT
TRBJ2-7 few TRBD2 TRBV18 CASSPLGGGSGYEQYF TGTGCCAGCTCACCACTTGGCGGCGGGAGTGGTTACGAGCAGTACTTC
TRBJ2-4 . . TRBV7-9 CASSLAGAAKNIQYF TGTGCCAGCAGCTTAGCGGGGGCGGCCAAAAACATTCAGTACTTC
TRBJ2-3 . TRBD1 TRBV4-1 CASSQGQGATDTQYF TGCGCCAGCAGCCAAGGTCAGGGGGCCACAGATACGCAGTATTTT
TRBJ1-1 . . TRBV6-1 CASSALVGPGNTEAFF TGTGCCAGCAGTGCGCTAGTGGGGCCGGGTAACACTGAAGCTTTCTTT
TRBJ2-5 . TRBD2 TRBV18 CASSQLAGAQETQYF TGTGCCAGCTCACAGCTAGCGGGGGCCCAAGAGACCCAGTACTTC
TRBJ1-3 once . TRBV5-6 CASSVRTVMPGNTIYF TGTGCCAGCAGCGTTCGGACAGTGATGCCTGGAAACACCATATATTTT
TRBJ2-7 . . TRBV13 CASSLGQGPYYEQYF TGTGCCAGCAGCTTAGGCCAGGGTCCATACTACGAGCAGTACTTC
TRBJ2-1 . TRBD1 TRBV13 CASSLWDRPNNEQFF TGTGCCAGCAGCTTATGGGACAGGCCCAACAATGAGCAGTTCTTC
TRBJ1-1 few . TRBV4-1 CASRPQGYTEAFF TGCGCCAGCAGGCCCCAGGGGTACACTGAAGCTTTCTTT
TRBJ2-1 . . TRBV15 CATSRDLGEQFF TGTGCCACCAGCAGAGATTTGGGCGAGCAGTTCTTC
TRBJ2-1 . TRBD2 TRBV7-8 CASSGGEGGLAGYNEQFF TGTGCCAGCAGCGGGGGGGAAGGAGGACTAGCGGGGTACAATGAGCAGTTCTTC
TRBJ1-1 . TRBD1 TRBV6-6 CASSQRKTGGTEAFF TGTGCCAGCAGCCAACGAAAGACAGGGGGGACTGAAGCTTTCTTT
TRBJ2-3 . TRBD1 TRBV27 CASTLLGTARGDTQYF TGTGCCAGCACCCTACTCGGGACAGCTCGGGGAGATACGCAGTATTTT
TRBJ1-5 . . TRBV5-5 CASSLTGYNQPQHF TGTGCCAGCAGCCTAACAGGGTACAATCAGCCCCAGCATTTT
TRBJ1-4 few . TRBV28 CASSPTGLANEKLFF TGTGCCAGCAGTCCCACAGGGTTAGCTAATGAAAAACTGTTTTTT
TRBJ2-1 . . TRBV28 CASGSSYNEQFF TGTGCCAGCGGGAGCTCCTACAATGAGCAGTTCTTC
TRBJ2-3 . . TRBV6-1 CASSEWEGQAEYF TGTGCCAGCAGTGAATGGGAGGGACAAGCCGAGTATTTT
TRBJ1-2 . . TRBV15 CATSPDSNYGYTF TGTGCCACCAGCCCCGACTCAAACTATGGCTACACCTTC
TRBJ2-5 . . TRBV9 CASSVYSEKETQYF TGTGCCAGCAGCGTGTACAGTGAAAAAGAGACCCAGTACTTC
TRBJ2-3 . TRBD2 TRBV27 CASWPSGRGSTDTQYF TGTGCCAGCTGGCCTAGCGGGAGGGGAAGCACAGATACGCAGTATTTT
TRBJ1-1 . TRBD1 TRBV5-1 CASSIQGGVGAEAFF TGCGCCAGCAGCATCCAGGGGGGAGTGGGCGCTGAAGCTTTCTTT
TRBJ2-5 . . TRBV7-6 CASSLKKGGQSQETQYF TGTGCCAGCAGCTTAAAAAAGGGGGGACAGTCACAAGAGACCCAGTACTTC
TRBJ1-2 . TRBD1 TRBV6-1 CASTGDYGYTF TGTGCCAGTACAGGGGACTATGGCTACACCTTC
TRBJ1-5 . TRBD1 TRBV6-6 CASSTSGTGVEPQHF TGTGCCAGCAGTACCTCCGGGACAGGGGTTGAGCCCCAGCATTTT
TRBJ1-5 once . TRBV10-3 CAISGGDQPQHF TGTGCCATCAGTGGGGGGGATCAGCCCCAGCATTTT
TRBJ2-7 . TRBD2 TRBV28 CASSLRTRTSGGYEQYF TGTGCCAGCAGTCTCCGTACTCGGACTAGCGGGGGCTACGAGCAGTACTTC
TRBJ2-7 once TRBD1 TRBV7-9 CASSLGQGIYEQYF TGTGCCAGCAGCTTAGGACAGGGAATCTACGAGCAGTACTTC
TRBJ2-5 . TRBD2 TRBV27 CASSFRGGSVETQYF TGTGCCAGCAGTTTCCGCGGGGGTTCGGTGGAGACCCAGTACTTC
TRBJ2-3 . TRBD2 TRBV28 CASRSGLADTDTQYF TGTGCCAGCCGAAGTGGACTAGCGGACACAGATACGCAGTATTTT
TRBJ1-1 . . TRBV30 CAWSERAGEAFF TGTGCCTGGAGTGAGCGGGCCGGCGAGGCTTTCTTT
TRBJ2-4 . TRBD1 TRBV6-5 CASSTGTGGENIQYF TGTGCCAGCAGTACCGGGACAGGGGGCGAAAACATTCAGTACTTC
TRBJ1-4 . . TRBV27 CASSLGGAGEKLFF TGTGCCAGCAGTTTGGGAGGGGCAGGGGAAAAACTGTTTTTT
TRBJ2-3 . . TRBV11-3 CASSESYGGINTDTQYF TGTGCCAGCAGCGAGAGCTACGGAGGAATAAACACAGATACGCAGTATTTT
TRBJ2-5 . . TRBV6-5 CASSLLGRRETQYF TGTGCCAGCAGCCTTTTGGGGCGAAGGGAGACCCAGTACTTC
TRBJ2-1 . . TRBV5-1 CASSLISNEQFF TGCGCCAGCAGCTTGATCTCCAATGAGCAGTTCTTC
TRBJ2-5 . TRBD2 TRBV7-2 CASSLAASGSGETQYF TGTGCCAGCAGCTTAGCGGCTAGCGGGAGTGGAGAGACCCAGTACTTC
TRBJ1-5 . . TRBV19 CASSTAGKRPQHF TGTGCCAGTAGTACCGCGGGTAAGCGGCCCCAGCATTTT
TRBJ2-1 . TRBD2 TRBV7-9 CASSGNRRLAGVDEQFF TGTGCCAGCAGCGGGAACCGCAGACTAGCGGGAGTCGACGAGCAGTTCTTC
TRBJ2-5 . . TRBV7-9 CASSLVVSFETQYF TGTGCCAGCAGCTTAGTAGTCTCCTTCGAGACCCAGTACTTC
TRBJ2-3 . TRBD1 TRBV6-1 CASSVGGQGGDTQYF TGTGCCAGCAGCGTGGGGGGACAGGGTGGGGATACGCAGTATTTT
TRBJ1-2 few . TRBV19 CASVTGMYGYTF TGTGCCAGTGTCACAGGGATGTATGGCTACACCTTC
TRBJ1-6 . TRBD1 TRBV19 CASSNQGAAYNSPLHF TGTGCCAGTAGCAATCAGGGGGCAGCCTATAATTCACCCCTCCACTTT
TRBJ2-5 once TRBD1 TRBV5-6 CASSTGAGETQYF TGTGCCAGCAGCACAGGGGCAGGGGAGACCCAGTACTTC
TRBJ2-3 once TRBD2 TRBV19 CASSPSGARTDTQYF TGTGCCAGTAGTCCAAGCGGGGCCCGCACAGATACGCAGTATTTT
TRBJ2-2 . TRBD1 TRBV19 CASSSRDRVYTGELFF TGTGCCAGTAGTTCCCGAGACAGGGTGTATACCGGGGAGCTGTTTTTT
TRBJ1-1 . TRBD1 TRBV5-8 CASSATGVEAFF TGTGCCAGCAGCGCGACAGGGGTTGAAGCTTTCTTT
TRBJ2-4 . TRBD1 TRBV7-2 CASSPGQGLDKNIQYF TGTGCCAGCAGCCCAGGACAGGGATTGGACAAAAACATTCAGTACTTC
TRBJ1-1 . . TRBV5-4 CASSFSGGSGRGTEAFF TGTGCCAGCAGCTTCAGTGGGGGTAGTGGCAGGGGAACTGAAGCTTTCTTT
TRBJ2-5 . TRBD2 TRBV28 CASIRRGGLQETQYF TGTGCCAGCATCAGGCGGGGGGGCCTTCAAGAGACCCAGTACTTC
TRBJ1-5 . . TRBV2 CASSDPLGHILAQHF TGTGCCAGCAGTGACCCCCTGGGCCACATTTTAGCCCAGCATTTT
TRBJ1-1 . TRBD1 TRBV7-6 CASSFDRGGTEAFF TGTGCCAGCAGCTTCGACAGGGGTGGCACTGAAGCTTTCTTT